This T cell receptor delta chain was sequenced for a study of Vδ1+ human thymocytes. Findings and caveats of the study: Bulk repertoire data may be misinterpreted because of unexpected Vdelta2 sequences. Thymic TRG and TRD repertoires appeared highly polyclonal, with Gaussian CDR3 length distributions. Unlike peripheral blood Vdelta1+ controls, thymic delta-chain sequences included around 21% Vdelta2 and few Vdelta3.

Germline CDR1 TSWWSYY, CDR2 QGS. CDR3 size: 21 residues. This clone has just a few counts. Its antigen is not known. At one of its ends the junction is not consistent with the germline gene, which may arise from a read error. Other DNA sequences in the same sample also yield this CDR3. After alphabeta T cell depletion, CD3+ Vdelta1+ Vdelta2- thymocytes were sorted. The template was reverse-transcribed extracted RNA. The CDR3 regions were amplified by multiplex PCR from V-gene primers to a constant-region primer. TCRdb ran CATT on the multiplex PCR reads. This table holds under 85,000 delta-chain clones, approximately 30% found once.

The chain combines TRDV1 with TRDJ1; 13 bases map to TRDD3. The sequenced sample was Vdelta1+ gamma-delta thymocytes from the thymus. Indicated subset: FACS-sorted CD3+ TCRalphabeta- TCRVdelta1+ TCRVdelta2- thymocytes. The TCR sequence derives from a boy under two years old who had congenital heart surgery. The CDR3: CALGEPHFLPLGDTKTDKLIF. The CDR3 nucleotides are TGTGCTCTTGGGGAACCACACTTCCTCCCACTGGGGGATACGAAGACCGATAAGCTCATCTTT.